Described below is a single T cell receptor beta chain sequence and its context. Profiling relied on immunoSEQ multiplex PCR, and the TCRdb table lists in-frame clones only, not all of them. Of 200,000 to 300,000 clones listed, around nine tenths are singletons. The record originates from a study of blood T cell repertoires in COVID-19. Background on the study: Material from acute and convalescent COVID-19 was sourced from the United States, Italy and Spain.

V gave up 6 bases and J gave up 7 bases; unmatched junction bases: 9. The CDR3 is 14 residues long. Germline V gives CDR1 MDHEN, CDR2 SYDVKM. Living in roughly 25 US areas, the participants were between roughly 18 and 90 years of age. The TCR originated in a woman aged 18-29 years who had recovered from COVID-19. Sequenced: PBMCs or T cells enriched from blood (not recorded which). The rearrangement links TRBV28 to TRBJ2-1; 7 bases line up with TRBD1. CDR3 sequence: CASSLTETGNEQFF. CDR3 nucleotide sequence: TGTGCCAGCAGCCTTACGGAGACAGGGAATGAGCAGTTCTTC.